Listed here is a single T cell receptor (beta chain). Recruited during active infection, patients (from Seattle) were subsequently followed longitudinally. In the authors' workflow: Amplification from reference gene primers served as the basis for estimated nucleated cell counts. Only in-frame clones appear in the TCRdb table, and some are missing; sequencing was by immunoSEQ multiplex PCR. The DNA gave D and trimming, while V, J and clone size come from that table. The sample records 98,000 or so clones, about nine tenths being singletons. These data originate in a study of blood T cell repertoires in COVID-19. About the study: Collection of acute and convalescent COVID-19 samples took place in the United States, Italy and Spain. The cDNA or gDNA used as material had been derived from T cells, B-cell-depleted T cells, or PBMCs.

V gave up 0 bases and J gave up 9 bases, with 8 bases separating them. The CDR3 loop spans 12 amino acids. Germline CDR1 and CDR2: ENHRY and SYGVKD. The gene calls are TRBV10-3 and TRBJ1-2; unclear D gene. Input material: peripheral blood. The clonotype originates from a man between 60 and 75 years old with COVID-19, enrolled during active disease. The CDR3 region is CAISESRVSYTF. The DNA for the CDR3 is TGTGCCATCAGTGAGTCTCGAGTGAGCTACACCTTC.